This TCR beta chain was sequenced in a study of Tregs in tolerant kidney transplant recipients. The CDR3 covers 16 residues. This table comes from immunoSEQ multiplex PCR, and its TCRdb copy is limited to in-frame clones, with some not included. The sample consists of 75,000 to 85,000 clones, less than 95% of them appearing once. This clone was counted between two and nine times. The chain couples TRBV21-1 to TRBJ1-5. TRBV21-1 is a pseudogene segment. The sequence came from a human donor who received a combined kidney and bone marrow transplant. The sample consisted of Tregs from blood, taken before the transplant. CDR3 in DNA: TGTGCCAGCAGCTCAGGCGGGGGGCGATGCAATCAGCCCCAGCATTTT. This sequence encodes CASSSGGGRCNQPQHF.